This T cell receptor (beta chain) was sequenced in a study of neurological immune-mediated disorders. Study-wide findings and caveats: Whereas HTLV-1-associated myelopathy showed the most TCR clonal expansion, multiple sclerosis showed the least, with levels below those of healthy controls.

This CDR3 contains 13 residues. Germline V gene sequence: CDR1 DFQATT, CDR2 SNEGSKA (reference sequence). V dropped 0 bases and J dropped 6 bases, with 9 bases sitting between them. 5'RACE generated cDNA with 10-nucleotide random UMIs. MiXCR, run by TCRdb on the 5' RACE reads, gives a single entry per CDR3 protein. The repertoire has approximately 30,000 distinct CDR3 sequences, approximately 5.2% of them found once; the top ten carry over 2%. This clonotype was counted at least ten times. Antigen: not known. The sorted libraries were made from 1 million CD4+ or CD8+ T cells. Specimen: CD4+ T cells from blood. V is TRBV20-1 and J is TRBJ2-1, with D perhaps TRBD1 (5 bases). This receptor was taken from a woman aged 45 to 65 in good health. CDR3 DNA sequence: TGCAGTGCTAGAGATGGGGCCTTCAATGAGCAGTTCTTC. Protein product: CSARDGAFNEQFF.